Below, 2 T cell receptor beta chains from the same sample are listed, as sequenced in a study of blood T cell repertoires in COVID-19. The assay was immunoSEQ multiplex PCR, and TCRdb's table has in-frame clones only and misses some. The data show roughly 240,000 clones, with 86% seen just once and 5.5% to 6% held by the top ten. Material for sequencing was peripheral blood. The receptors were gathered from a woman of 80 years or more with COVID-19, enrolled during active disease.

This clone was seen a few times. The chain combines TRBV5-1 with TRBJ1-2; TRBD1 agrees at 7 bases. CDR1 and CDR2 from the germline V gene are SGHRS and YFSETQ. The CDR3 is 13 residues long. J lost 8 bases, V lost 2 bases, and 6 bases had no gene match. The CDR3 reads CASSFTGEDGYTF. For the CDR3, the DNA is TGCGCCAGCAGCTTCACAGGGGAGGACGGCTACACCTTC.

The V gene is TRBV6-6, the J gene TRBJ2-7, with 9 bases that match TRBD1. Germline V CDR1 and CDR2: MNHNY, SVGAGI (reference sequence). This CDR3 has 14 amino acids. V shed 5 bases, J shed 5 bases, and the junction held 7 bases outside the gene matches. This CDR3 is CASSRGQGFDEQYF. CDR3 nucleotide sequence: TGTGCCAGCAGTAGGGGACAGGGATTCGACGAGCAGTACTTC.